The rows below give T cell receptor beta chains drawn from one sample of a study of T cell repertoires in cytomegalovirus infection. TCRdb re-called the reads with MiXCR, one entry per CDR3 protein. The sample consists of roughly 760,000 distinct CDR3 sequences, 35% of them appearing once. Input material: PBMCs. The receptors stem from a human donor in good health (CMV status not recorded). Some clones in this sample may be carry-over from other donors' samples. Each CDR3 is given without its conserved first and last residue. Size tells how often a clone was seen (once, few, many) or the class of an expanded clone, and some rows leave it out.

abundance	v_gene	j_gene	CDR3aa
many	TRBV7-2	TRBJ1-2	ASSSIRRGGYT
few	TRBV19	TRBJ2-1	ASRKRDPGNEQF
few	TRBV6-5	TRBJ2-1	ASSATSGRARYNEQF
-	TRBV5-4	TRBJ2-1	ASHQLAGFKNEQF
few	TRBV7-6	TRBJ2-3	ASSFVGGSTYTQY
-	TRBV29-1	TRBJ2-7	SVVNTPYEQY
-	TRBV5-4	TRBJ1-6	ASSDKLGDPLH
many	TRBV7-8	TRBJ1-5	ASSADGRSNQPQH
many	TRBV7-2	TRBJ2-7	ASSYQEPYEQY
few	TRBV5-4	TRBJ1-1	ASSLEATTGKAEAF
-	TRBV4-2	TRBJ1-1	ASSQDRGGQAF